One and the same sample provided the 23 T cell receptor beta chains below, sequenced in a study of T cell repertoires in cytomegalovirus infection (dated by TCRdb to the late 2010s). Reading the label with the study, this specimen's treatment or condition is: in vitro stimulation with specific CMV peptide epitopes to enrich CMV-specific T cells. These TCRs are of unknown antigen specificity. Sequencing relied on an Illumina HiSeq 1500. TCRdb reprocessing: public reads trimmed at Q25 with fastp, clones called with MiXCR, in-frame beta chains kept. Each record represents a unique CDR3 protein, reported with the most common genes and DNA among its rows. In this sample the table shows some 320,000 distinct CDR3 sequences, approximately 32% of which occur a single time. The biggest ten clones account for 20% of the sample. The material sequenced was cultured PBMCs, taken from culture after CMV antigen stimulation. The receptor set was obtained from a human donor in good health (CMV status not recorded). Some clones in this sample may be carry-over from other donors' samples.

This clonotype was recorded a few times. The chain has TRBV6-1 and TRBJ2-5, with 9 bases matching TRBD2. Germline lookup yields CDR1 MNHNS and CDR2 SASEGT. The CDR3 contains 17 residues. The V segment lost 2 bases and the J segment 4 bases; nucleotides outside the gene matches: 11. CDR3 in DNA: TGTGCCAGCAGTGAAAGGTCGCGGGGGGGCCTCTCAGAGACCCAGTACTTC. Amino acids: CASSERSRGGLSETQYF.

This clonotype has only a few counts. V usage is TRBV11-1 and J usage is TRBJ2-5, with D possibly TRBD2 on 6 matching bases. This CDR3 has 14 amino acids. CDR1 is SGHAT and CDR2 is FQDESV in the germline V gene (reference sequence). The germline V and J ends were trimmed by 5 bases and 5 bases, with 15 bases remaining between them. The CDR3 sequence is CASSPRSLAETQYF. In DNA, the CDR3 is TGTGCCAGCAGCCCCAGGTCTCTAGCGGAGACCCAGTACTTC.

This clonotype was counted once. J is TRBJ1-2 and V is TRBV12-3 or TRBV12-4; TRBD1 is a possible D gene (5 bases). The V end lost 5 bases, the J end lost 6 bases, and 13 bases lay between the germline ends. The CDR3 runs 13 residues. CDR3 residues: CASSTGVVDGYTF. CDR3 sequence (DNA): TGTGCCAGCAGTACAGGAGTCGTCGATGGCTACACCTTC.

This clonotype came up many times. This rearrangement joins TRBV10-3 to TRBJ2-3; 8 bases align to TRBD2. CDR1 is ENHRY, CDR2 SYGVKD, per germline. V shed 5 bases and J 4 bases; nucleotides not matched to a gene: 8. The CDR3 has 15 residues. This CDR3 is CAISRPSGSSDTQYF. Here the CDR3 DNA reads TGTGCCATCAGTAGACCCAGCGGGAGCTCAGATACGCAGTATTTT.

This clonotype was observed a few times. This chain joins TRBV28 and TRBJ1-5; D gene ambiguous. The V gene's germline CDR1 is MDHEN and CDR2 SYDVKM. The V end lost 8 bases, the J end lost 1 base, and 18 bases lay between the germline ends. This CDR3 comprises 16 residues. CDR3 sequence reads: CASSPGRGVSNQPQHF. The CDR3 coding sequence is TGTGCCAGCTCCCCAGGCCGGGGAGTGAGCAATCAGCCCCAGCATTTT.

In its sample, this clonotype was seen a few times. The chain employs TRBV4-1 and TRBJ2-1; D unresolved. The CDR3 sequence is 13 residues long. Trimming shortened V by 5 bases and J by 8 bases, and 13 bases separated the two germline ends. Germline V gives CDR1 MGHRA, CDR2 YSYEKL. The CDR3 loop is CASSSQYEYEQFF. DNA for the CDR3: TGCGCCAGCAGCTCCCAGTACGAGTATGAGCAGTTCTTC.

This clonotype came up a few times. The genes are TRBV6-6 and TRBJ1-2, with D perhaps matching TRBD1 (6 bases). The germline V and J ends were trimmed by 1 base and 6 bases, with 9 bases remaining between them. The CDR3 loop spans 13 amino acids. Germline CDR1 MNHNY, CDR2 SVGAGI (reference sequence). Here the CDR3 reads CASSYLAGDGYTF. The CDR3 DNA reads TGTGCCAGCAGTTACTTGGCAGGGGATGGCTACACCTTC.

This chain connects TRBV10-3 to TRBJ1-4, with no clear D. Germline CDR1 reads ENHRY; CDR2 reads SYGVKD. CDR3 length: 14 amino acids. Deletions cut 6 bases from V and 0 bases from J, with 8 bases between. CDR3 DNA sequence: TGTGCCATCAGGGACTCTTCAACTAATGAAAAACTGTTTTTT. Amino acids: CAIRDSSTNEKLFF.

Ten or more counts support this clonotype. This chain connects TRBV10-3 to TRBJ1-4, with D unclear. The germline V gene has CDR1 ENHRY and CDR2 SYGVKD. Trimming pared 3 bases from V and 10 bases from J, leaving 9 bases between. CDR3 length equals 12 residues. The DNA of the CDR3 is TGTGCCATCAGTGATCCAAGCGGAAAACTGTTTTTT. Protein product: CAISDPSGKLFF.

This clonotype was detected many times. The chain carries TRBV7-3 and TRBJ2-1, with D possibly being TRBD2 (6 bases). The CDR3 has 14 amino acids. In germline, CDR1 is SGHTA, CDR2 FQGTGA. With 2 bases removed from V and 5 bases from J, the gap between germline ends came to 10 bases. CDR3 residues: CASSLLRGNNEQFF. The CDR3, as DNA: TGTGCCAGCAGCTTATTACGGGGGAACAATGAGCAGTTCTTC.

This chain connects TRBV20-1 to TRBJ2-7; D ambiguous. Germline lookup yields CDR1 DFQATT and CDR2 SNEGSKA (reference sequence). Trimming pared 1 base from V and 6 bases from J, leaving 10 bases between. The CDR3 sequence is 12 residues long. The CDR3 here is CSARVEGFEQYF. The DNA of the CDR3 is TGCAGTGCTAGAGTCGAAGGGTTCGAGCAGTACTTC.

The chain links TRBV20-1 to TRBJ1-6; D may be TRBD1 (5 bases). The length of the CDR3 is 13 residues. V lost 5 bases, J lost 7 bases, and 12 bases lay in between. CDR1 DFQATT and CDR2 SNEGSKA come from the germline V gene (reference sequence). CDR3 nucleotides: TGCAGTGCTGAGGGGCGGCCAAATTCACCCCTCCACTTT. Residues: CSAEGRPNSPLHF.

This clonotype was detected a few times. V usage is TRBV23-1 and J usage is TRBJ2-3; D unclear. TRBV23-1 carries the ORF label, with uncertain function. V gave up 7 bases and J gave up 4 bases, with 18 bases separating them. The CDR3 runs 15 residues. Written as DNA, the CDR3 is TGCGCCAGCACTCCCGCAGTGGTTTACCCAGATACGCAGTATTTT. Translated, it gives CASTPAVVYPDTQYF.

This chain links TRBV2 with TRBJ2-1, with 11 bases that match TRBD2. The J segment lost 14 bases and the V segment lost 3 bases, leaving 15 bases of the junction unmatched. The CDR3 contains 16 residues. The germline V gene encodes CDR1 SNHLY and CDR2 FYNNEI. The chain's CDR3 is CASSEGMTSGTGGEFF. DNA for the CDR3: TGTGCCAGCAGTGAGGGGATGACTAGCGGGACGGGAGGGGAGTTCTTC.

The DNA for the CDR3 is TGTGCCAGCAGCCCCGCTAGGCAGCTGGGGACCGGGGAGCTGTTTTTT. Translation: CASSPARQLGTGELFF. This chain connects TRBV7-3 to TRBJ2-2; D remains ambiguous. V lost 5 bases and J lost 5, with 18 bases in between. CDR1 is SGHTA, CDR2 FQGTGA, per germline. The CDR3 totals 16 residues.

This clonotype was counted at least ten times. The CDR3 sequence: CASRWDRLNEKLFF. Here the CDR3 DNA reads TGTGCCAGCAGATGGGACAGGCTTAATGAAAAACTGTTTTTT. The chain is built from TRBV12-3 or TRBV12-4 and TRBJ1-4; 8 nucleotides line up with TRBD1. The CDR3 extends over 14 amino acids. Trimming cost V 6 bases and J 4 bases; bases outside gene matches: 4.

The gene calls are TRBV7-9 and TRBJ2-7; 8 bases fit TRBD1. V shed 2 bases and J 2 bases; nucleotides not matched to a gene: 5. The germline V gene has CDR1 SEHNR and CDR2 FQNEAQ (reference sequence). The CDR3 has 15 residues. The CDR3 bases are TGTGCCAGCAGCTTACAGGGGGCTGAAACCTACGAGCAGTACTTC. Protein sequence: CASSLQGAETYEQYF.

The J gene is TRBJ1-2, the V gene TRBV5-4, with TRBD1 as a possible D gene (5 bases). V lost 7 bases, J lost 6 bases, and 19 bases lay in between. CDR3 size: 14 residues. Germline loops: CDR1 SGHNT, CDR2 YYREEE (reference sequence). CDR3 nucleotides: TGTGCCAGCCGCTCTGACAGTACCCCAAATGGCTACACCTTC. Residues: CASRSDSTPNGYTF.

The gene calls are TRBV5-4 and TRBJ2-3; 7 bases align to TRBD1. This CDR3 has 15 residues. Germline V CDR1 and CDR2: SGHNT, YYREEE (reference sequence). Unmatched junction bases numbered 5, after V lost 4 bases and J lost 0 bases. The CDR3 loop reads CASSLYRGSTDTQYF. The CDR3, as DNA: TGTGCCAGCAGCCTCTACAGGGGAAGCACAGATACGCAGTATTTT.

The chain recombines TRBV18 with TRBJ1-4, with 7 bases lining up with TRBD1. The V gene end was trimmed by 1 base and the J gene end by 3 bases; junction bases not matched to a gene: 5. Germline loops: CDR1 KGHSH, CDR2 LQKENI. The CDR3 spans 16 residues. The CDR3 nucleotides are TGTGCCAGCTCACCACTCGTCCAGGGGGCTAATGAAAAACTGTTTTTT. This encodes CASSPLVQGANEKLFF.

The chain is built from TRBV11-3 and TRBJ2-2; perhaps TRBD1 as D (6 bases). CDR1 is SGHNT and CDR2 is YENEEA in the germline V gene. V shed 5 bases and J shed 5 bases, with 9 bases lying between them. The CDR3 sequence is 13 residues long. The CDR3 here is CASSQQGTGELFF. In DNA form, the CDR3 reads TGTGCCAGCAGCCAACAGGGAACCGGGGAGCTGTTTTTT.

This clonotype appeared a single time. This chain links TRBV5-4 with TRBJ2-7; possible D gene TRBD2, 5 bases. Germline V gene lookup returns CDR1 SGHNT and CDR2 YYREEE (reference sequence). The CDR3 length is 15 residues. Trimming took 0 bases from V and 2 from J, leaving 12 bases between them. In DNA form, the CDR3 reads TGTGCCAGCAGCTTGGTCAAGGACGGGGCCTACGAGCAGTACTTC. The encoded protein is CASSLVKDGAYEQYF.

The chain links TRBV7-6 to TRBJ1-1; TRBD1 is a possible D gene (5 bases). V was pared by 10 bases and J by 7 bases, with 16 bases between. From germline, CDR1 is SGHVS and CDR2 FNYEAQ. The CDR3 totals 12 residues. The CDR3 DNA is TGTGCCACCGTGGGGACTGCTGATGAAGCTTTCTTT. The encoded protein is CATVGTADEAFF.